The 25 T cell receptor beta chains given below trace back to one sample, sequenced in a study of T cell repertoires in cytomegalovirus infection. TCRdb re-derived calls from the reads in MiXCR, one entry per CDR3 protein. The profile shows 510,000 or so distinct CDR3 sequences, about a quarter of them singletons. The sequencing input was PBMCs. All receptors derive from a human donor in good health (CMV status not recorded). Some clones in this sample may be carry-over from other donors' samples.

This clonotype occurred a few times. The CDR3 DNA reads TGTGCCAGCAGCTTAGAATTCGCCTTGAACACTGAAGCTTTCTTT. Amino acids: CASSLEFALNTEAFF. The chain joins TRBV7-2 to TRBJ1-1; no definite D call. V shed 1 base and J shed 0 bases, with 9 bases lying between them. In germline, CDR1 is SGHTA, CDR2 FQGNSA. The CDR3 sequence is 15 residues long.

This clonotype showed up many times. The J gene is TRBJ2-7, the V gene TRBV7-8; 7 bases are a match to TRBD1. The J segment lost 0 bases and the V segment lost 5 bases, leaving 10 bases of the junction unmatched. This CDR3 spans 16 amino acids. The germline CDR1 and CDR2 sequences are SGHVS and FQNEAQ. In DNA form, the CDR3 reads TGTGCCAGCAGCCCGATAGAGGGACAGAGCTCCTACGAGCAGTACGTC. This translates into CASSPIEGQSSYEQYV.

This CDR3 reads CASSLALAGSQPQHF. The CDR3 nucleotides are TGTGCCAGCAGCTTAGCGCTGGCAGGGAGTCAGCCCCAGCATTTT. This chain uses TRBV7-2 with TRBJ1-5, with D maybe TRBD1 (5 bases). The germline CDR1 and CDR2 sequences are SGHTA and FQGNSA. The germline V and J ends were trimmed by 0 bases and 6 bases, with 12 bases remaining between them. CDR3 size: 15 residues.

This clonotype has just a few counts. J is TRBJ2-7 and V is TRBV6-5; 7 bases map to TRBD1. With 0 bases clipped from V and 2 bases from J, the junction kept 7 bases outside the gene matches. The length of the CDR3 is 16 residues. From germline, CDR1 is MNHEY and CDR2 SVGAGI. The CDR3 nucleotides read TGTGCCAGCAGTTACTCGTCCGACAGGGCGCCCTACGAGCAGTACGTC. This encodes CASSYSSDRAPYEQYV.

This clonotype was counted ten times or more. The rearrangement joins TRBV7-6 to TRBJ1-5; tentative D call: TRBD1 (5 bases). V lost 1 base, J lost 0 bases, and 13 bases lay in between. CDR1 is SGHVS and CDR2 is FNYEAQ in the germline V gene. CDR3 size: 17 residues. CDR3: CASSLDSGDYSNQPQHF. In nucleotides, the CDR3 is TGTGCCAGCAGCTTAGATAGCGGGGACTATAGCAATCAGCCCCAGCATTTT. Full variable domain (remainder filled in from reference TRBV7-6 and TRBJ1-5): GAGVSQSPRYKVTKRGQDVALRCDPISGHVSLYWYRQALGQGPEFLTYFNYEAQQDKSGLPNDRFSAERPEGSISTLTIQRTEQRDSAMYRCASSLDSGDYSNQPQHFGDGTRLSIL.

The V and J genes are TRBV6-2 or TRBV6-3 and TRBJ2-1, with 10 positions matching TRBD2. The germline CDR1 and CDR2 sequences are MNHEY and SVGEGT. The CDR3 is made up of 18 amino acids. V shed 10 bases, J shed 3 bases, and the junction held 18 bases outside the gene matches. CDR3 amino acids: CATEILVAGGPNYNEQFF. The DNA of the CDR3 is TGTGCCACAGAGATCCTGGTAGCGGGAGGACCGAACTACAATGAGCAGTTCTTC.

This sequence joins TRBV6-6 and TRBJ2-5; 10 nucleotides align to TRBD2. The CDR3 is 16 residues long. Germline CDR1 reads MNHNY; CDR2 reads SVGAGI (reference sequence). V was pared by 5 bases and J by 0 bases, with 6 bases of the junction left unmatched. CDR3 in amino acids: CASSAGLAYNQETQYF. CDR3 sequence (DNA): TGTGCCAGCAGTGCGGGACTAGCGTACAACCAAGAGACCCAGTACTTC.

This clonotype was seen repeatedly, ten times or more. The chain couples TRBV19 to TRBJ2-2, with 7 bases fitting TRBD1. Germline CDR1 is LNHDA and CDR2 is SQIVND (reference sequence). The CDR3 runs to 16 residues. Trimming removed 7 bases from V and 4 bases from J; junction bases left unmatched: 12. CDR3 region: CASTPGDRTRTGELFF. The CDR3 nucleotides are TGTGCCAGTACCCCCGGGGACAGAACACGCACCGGGGAGCTGTTTTTT. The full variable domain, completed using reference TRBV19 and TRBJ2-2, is DGGITQSPKYLFRKEGQNVTLSCEQNLNHDAMYWYRQDPGQGLRLIYYSQIVNDFQKGDIAEGYSVSREKKESFPLTVTSAQKNPTAFYLCASTPGDRTRTGELFFGEGSRLTVL.

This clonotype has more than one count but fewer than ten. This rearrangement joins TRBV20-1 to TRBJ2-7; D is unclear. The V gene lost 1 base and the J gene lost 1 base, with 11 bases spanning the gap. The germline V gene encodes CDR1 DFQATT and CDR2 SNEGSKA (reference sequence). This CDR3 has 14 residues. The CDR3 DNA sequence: TGCAGTGCTAGAGGACCGGTGGGTTCCTACGAGCAGTACTTC. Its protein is CSARGPVGSYEQYF.

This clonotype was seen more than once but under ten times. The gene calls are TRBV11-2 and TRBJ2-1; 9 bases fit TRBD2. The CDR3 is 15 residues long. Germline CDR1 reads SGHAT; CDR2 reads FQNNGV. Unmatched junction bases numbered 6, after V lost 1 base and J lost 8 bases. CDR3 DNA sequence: TGTGCCAGCAGCTTAGGGGGAAGGACTAGCGATGAGCAGTTCTTC. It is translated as CASSLGGRTSDEQFF.

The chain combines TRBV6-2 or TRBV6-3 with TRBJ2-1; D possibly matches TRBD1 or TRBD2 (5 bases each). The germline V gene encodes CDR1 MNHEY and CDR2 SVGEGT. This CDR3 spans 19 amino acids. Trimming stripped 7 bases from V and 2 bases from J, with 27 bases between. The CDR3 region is CASKRGKAESLAPYNEQFF. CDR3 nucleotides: TGTGCCAGCAAAAGGGGAAAAGCGGAGAGCCTGGCACCCTACAATGAGCAGTTCTTC.

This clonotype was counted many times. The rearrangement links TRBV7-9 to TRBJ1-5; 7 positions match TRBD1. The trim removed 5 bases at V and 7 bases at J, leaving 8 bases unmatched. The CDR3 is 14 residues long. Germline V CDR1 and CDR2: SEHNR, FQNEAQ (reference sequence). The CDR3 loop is CASSHTGDQQPQHF. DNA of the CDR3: TGTGCCAGCAGCCATACAGGGGATCAACAGCCCCAGCATTTT. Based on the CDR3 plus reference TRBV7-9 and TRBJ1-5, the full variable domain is DTGVSQNPRHKITKRGQNVTFRCDPISEHNRLYWYRQTLGQGPEFLTYFQNEAQLEKSRLLSDRFSAERPKGSFSTLEIQRTEQGDSAMYLCASSHTGDQQPQHFGDGTRLSIL.

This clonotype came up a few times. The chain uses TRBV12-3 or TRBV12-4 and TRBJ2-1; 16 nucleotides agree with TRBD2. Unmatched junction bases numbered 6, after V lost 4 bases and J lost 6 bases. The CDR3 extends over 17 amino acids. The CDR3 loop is CASSSGLAGGPPNEQFF. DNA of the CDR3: TGTGCCAGCAGTTCGGGACTAGCGGGAGGGCCTCCCAATGAGCAGTTCTTC.

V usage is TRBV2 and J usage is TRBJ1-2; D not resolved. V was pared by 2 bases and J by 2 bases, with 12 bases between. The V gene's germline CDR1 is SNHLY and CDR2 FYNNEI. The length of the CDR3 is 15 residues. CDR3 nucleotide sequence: TGTGCCAGCAGTGAAATACCGGGAGCCAACTATGGCTACACCTTC. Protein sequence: CASSEIPGANYGYTF.

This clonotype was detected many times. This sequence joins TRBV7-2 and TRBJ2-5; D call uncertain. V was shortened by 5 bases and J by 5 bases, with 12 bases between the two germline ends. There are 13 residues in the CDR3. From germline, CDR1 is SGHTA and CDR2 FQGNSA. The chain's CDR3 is CASSPPNGETQYF. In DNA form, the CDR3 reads TGTGCCAGCAGCCCCCCCAATGGGGAGACCCAGTACTTC. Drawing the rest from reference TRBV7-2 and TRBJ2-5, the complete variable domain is GAGVSQSPSNKVTEKGKDVELRCDPISGHTALYWYRQSLGQGLEFLIYFQGNSAPDKSGLPSDRFSAERTGGSVSTLTIQRTQQEDSAVYLCASSPPNGETQYFGPGTRLLVL.

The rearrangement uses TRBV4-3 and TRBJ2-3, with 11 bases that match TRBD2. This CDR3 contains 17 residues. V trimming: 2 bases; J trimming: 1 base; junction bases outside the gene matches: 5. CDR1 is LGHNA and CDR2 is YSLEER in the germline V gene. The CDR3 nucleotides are TGCGCCAGCAGCCAAACCACGGGACTAGCGGGCACAGATACGCAGTATTTT. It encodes CASSQTTGLAGTDTQYF.

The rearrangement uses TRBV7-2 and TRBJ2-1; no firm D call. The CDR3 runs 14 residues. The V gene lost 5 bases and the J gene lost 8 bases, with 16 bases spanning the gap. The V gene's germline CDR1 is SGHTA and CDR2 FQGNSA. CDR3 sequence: CASSPRGSTDEQFF. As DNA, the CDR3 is TGTGCCAGCAGCCCGCGAGGTTCCACCGATGAGCAGTTCTTC.

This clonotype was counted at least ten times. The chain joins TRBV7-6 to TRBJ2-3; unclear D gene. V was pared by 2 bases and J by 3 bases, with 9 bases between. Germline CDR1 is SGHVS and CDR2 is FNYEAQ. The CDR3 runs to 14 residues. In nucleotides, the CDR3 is TGTGCCAGCAGCTTAAAAGCTAGTACAGATACGCAGTATTTT. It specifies CASSLKASTDTQYF.

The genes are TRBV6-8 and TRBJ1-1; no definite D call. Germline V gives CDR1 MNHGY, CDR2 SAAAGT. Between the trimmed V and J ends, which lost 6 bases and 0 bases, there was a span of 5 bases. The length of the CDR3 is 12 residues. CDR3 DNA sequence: TGTGCCAGCAGGGAAGTGAACACTGAAGCTTTCTTT. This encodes CASREVNTEAFF.

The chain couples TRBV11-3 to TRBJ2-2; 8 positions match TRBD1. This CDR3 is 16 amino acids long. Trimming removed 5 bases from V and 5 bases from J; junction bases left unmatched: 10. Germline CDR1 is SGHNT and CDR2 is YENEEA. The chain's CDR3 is CASSDGQGVGTGELFF. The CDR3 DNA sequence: TGTGCCAGCAGCGACGGACAGGGAGTAGGAACCGGGGAGCTGTTTTTT.

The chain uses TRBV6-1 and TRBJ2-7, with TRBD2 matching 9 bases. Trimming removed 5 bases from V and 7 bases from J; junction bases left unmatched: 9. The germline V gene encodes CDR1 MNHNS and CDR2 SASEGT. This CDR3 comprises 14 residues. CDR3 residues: CASSPQREAGEQYF. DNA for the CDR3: TGTGCCAGCAGTCCGCAGCGGGAGGCGGGGGAGCAGTACTTC.

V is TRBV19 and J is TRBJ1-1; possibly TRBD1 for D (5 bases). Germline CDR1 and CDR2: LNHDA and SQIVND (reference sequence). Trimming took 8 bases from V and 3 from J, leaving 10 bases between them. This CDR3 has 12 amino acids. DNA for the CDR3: TGTGCCAGTGGGGACCGCTACACTGAAGCTTTCTTT. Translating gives CASGDRYTEAFF.

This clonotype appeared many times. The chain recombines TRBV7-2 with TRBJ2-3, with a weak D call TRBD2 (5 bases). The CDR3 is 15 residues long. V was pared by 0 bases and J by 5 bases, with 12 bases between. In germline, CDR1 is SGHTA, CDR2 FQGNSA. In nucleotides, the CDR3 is TGTGCCAGCAGCTTAGCAACCGGGGTTATAGATACGCAGTATTTT. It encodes CASSLATGVIDTQYF.

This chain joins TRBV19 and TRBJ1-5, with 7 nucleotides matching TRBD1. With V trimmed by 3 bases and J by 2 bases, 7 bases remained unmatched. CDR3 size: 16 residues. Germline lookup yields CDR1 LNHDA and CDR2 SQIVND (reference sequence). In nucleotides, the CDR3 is TGTGCCAGTAGTATTGGAGGGACAGCGGGCAATCAGCCCCAGCATTTT. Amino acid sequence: CASSIGGTAGNQPQHF.

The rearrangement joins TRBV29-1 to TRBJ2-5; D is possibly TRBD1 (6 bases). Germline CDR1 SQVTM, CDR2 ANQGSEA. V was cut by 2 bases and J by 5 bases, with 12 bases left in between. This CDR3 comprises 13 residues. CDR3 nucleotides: TGCAGCGTTGAAACAGGGCCTGGGGAGACCCAGTACTTC. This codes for CSVETGPGETQYF. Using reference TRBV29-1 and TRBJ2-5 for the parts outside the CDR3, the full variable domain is SAVISQKPSRDICQRGTSLTIQCQVDSQVTMMFWYRQQPGQSLTLIATANQGSEATYESGFVIDKFPISRPNLTFSTLTVSNMSPEDSSIYLCSVETGPGETQYFGPGTRLLVL.